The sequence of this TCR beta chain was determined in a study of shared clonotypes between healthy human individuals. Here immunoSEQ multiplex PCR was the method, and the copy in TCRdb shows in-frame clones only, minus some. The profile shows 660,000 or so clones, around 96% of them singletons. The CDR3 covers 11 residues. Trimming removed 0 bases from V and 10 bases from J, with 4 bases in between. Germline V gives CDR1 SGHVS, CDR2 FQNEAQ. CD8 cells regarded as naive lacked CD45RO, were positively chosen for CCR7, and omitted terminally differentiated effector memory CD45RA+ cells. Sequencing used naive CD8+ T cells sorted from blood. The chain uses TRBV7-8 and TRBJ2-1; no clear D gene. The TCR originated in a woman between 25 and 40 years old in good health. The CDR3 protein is CASSLALEQFF. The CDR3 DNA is TGTGCCAGCAGCTTAGCGCTAGAGCAGTTCTTC.